This T cell receptor (beta chain) derives from a study of cytomegalovirus exposure and HLA in healthy donors. Repertoires were generated with immunoSEQ multiplex PCR, while TCRdb's copy carries only in-frame clones and drops some. In the table there are some 100,000 clones, about 85% of which are singletons. This CDR3 has 15 residues. V lost 3 bases and J 0 bases, leaving 10 bases between the germline ends. Germline CDR1 SGHTA, CDR2 FQGNSA. These donors were members of the roughly 110-subject validation cohort, a group separate from the roughly 700-subject first cohort. The receptor's source is a man younger than 35 in good health and CMV-seropositive. This sequence joins TRBV7-2 and TRBJ2-3; D uncertain. Sequenced: PBMCs. CDR3 coding DNA: TGTGCCAGCAGCTTTTACGGTACTAGCACAGATACGCAGTATTTT. Protein product: CASSFYGTSTDTQYF. The complete variable domain, with remaining parts taken from reference TRBV7-2 and TRBJ2-3, reads GAGVSQSPSNKVTEKGKDVELRCDPISGHTALYWYRQSLGQGLEFLIYFQGNSAPDKSGLPSDRFSAERTGGSVSTLTIQRTQQEDSAVYLCASSFYGTSTDTQYFGPGTRLTVL.